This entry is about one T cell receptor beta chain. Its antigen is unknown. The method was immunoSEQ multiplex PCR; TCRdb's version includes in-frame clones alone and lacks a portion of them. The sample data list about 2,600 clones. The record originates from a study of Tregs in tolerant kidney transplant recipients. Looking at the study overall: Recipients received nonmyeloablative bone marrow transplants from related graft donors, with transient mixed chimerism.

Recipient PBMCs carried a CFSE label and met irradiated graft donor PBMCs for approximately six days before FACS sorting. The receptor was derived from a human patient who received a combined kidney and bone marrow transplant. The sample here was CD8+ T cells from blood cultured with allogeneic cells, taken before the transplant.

Here the CDR3 reads CASSEFHGDSNYEQYF. The sequenced part of the CDR3 DNA is TGTGCCAGCAGCGAATTCCATGGGGACAGCAACTACGAG. The chain joins TRBV2 to TRBJ2-7, with 7 bases fitting TRBD1. The sequenced fragment ends 3 residues before the CDR3 boundary, so the rest is inferred from the germline J gene. Trimming removed 6 bases from V and 3 bases from J; junction bases left unmatched: 14. CDR3 length: 16 amino acids. CDR1 and CDR2 (germline): SNHLY, FYNNEI.